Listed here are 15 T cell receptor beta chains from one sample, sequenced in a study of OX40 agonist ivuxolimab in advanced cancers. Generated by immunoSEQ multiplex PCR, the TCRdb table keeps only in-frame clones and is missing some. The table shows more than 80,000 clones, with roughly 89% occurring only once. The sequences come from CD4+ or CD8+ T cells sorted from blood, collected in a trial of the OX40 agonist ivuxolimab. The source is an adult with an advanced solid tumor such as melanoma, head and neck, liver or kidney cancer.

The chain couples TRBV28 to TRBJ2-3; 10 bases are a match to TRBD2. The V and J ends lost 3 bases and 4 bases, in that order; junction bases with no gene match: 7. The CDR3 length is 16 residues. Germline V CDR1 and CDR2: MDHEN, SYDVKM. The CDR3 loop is CASSFPQRGGPDTQYF. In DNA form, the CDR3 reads TGTGCCAGCAGTTTCCCCCAGCGGGGGGGCCCAGATACGCAGTATTTT.

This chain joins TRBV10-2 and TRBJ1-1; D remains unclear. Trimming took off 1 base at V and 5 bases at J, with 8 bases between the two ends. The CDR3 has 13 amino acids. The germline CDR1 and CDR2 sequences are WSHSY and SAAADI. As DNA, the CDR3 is TGCGCCAGCAGTGAGTGCTGGGGTACTGAAGCTTTCTTT. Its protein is CASSECWGTEAFF.

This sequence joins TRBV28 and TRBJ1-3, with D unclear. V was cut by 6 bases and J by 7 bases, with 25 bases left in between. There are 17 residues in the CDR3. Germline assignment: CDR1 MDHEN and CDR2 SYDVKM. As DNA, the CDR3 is TGTGCCAGCAGCCCCAACTTTGAGGCACACCCGCGGAACACCATATATTTT. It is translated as CASSPNFEAHPRNTIYF.

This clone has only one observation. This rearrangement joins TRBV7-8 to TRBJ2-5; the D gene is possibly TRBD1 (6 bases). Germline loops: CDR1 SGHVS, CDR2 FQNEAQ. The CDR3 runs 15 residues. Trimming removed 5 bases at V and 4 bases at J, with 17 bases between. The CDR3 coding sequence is TGTGCCAGCAGCACCTGGACAGCGAGAGGAGAGACCCAGTACTTC. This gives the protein CASSTWTARGETQYF.

The CDR3 here is CASSVVGGLSTDTQYF. The CDR3 coding sequence is TGTGCCAGCAGCGTAGTTGGCGGATTAAGCACAGATACGCAGTATTTT. This chain uses TRBV9 with TRBJ2-3; no clear D gene. The CDR3 consists of 16 residues. Germline V gives CDR1 SGDLS, CDR2 YYNGEE. Trimming stripped 0 bases from V and 0 bases from J, with 11 bases between.

Written as DNA, the CDR3 is TGTGCCAGCAGCGTCAAGCGGGGGGGCCTGGATACGCAGTATTTT. Translated: CASSVKRGGLDTQYF. The chain has TRBV9 and TRBJ2-3; 10 nucleotides align to TRBD2. The CDR3 loop spans 15 amino acids. Germline assignment: CDR1 SGDLS and CDR2 YYNGEE. J gave up 6 bases and V 2 bases, and 6 bases lay outside the gene matches.

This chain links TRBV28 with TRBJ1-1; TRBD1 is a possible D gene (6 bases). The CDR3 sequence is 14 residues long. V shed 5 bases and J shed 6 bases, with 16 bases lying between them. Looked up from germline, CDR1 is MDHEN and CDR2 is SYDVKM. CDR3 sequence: CASSVAGGASEAFF. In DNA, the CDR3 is TGTGCCAGCAGTGTCGCTGGGGGCGCTTCTGAAGCTTTCTTT.

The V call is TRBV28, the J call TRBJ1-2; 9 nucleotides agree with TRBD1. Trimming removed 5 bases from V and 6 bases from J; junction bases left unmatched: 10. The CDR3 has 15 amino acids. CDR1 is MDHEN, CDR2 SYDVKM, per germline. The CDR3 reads CASSMSLGTGHGYTF. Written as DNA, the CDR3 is TGTGCCAGCAGTATGTCTTTGGGGACAGGGCATGGCTACACCTTC.

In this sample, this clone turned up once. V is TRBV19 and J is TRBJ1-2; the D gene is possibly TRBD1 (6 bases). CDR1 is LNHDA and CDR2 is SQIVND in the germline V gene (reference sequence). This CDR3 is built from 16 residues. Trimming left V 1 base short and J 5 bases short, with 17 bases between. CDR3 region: CASSIGGGGLLYGYTF. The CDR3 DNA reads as TGTGCCAGTAGTATAGGGGGTGGGGGCCTCCTGTATGGCTACACCTTC.

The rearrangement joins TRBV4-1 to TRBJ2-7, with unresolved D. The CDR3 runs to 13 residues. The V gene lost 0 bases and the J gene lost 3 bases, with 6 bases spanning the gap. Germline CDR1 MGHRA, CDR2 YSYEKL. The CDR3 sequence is CASSQESDYEQYF. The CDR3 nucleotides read TGCGCCAGCAGCCAAGAAAGTGACTACGAGCAGTACTTC.

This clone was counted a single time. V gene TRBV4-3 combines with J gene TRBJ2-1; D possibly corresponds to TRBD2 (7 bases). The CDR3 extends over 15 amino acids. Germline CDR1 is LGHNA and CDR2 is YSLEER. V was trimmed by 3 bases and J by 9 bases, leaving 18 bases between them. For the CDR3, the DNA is TGCGCCAGCAGCCAGCTGGAGGGGGGGCCCTTTGAGCAGTTCTTC. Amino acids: CASSQLEGGPFEQFF.

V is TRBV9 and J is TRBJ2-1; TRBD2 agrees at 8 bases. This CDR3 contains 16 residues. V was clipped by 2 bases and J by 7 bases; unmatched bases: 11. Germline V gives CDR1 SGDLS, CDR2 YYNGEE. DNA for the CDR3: TGTGCCAGCAGCGTTCTTGTAGCGGGAAGGGGGAATGAGCAGTTCTTC. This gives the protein CASSVLVAGRGNEQFF.

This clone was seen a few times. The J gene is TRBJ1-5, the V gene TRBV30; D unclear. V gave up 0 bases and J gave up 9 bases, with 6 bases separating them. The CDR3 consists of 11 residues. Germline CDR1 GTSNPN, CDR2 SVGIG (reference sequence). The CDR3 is CAWSVGGPQHF. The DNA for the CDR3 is TGTGCCTGGAGTGTTGGAGGGCCCCAGCATTTT.

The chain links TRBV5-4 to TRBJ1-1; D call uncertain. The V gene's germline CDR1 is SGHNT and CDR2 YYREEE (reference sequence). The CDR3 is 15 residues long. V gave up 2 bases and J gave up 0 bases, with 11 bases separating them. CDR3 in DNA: TGTGCCAGCAGCTTCCGGGCCGCTATGAACACTGAAGCTTTCTTT. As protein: CASSFRAAMNTEAFF. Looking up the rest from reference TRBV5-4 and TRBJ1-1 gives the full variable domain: ETGVTQSPTHLIKTRGQQVTLRCSSQSGHNTVSWYQQALGQGPQFIFQYYREEENGRGNFPPRFSGLQFPNYSSELNVNALELDDSALYLCASSFRAAMNTEAFFGQGTRLTVV.

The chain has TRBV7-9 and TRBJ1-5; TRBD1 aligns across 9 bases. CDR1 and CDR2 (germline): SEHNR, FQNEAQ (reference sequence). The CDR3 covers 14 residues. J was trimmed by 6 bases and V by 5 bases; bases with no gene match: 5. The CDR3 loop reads CASSRGTGSQPQHF. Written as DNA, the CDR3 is TGTGCCAGCAGCCGAGGGACAGGGTCTCAGCCCCAGCATTTT. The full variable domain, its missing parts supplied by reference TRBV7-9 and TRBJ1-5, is DTGVSQNPRHKITKRGQNVTFRCDPISEHNRLYWYRQTLGQGPEFLTYFQNEAQLEKSRLLSDRFSAERPKGSFSTLEIQRTEQGDSAMYLCASSRGTGSQPQHFGDGTRLSIL.